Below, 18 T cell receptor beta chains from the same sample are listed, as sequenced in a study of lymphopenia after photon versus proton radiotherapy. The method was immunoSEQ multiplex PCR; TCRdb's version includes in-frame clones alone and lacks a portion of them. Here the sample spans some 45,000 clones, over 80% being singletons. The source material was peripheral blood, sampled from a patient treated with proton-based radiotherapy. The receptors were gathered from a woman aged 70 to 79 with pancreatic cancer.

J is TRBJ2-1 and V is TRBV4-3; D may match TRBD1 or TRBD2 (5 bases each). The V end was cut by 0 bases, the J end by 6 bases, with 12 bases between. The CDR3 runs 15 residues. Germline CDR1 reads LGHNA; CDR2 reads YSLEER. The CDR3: CASSQDWGNANEQFF. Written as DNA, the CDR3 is TGCGCCAGCAGCCAAGATTGGGGGAATGCCAATGAGCAGTTCTTC.

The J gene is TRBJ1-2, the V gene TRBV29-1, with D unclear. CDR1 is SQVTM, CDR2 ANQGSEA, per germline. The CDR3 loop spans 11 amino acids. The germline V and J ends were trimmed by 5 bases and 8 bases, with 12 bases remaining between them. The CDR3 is CSVHQVGGYTF. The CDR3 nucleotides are TGCAGCGTTCACCAGGTCGGCGGCTACACCTTC.

CDR3 amino acids: CASSPATGVSNQPQHF. CDR3 bases: TGTGCCAGCTCACCGGCTACAGGGGTGAGCAATCAGCCCCAGCATTTT. This chain uses TRBV18 with TRBJ1-5; TRBD1 agrees at 7 bases. Per the germline V gene, CDR1 is KGHSH and CDR2 is LQKENI. The CDR3 spans 16 residues. Unmatched junction bases numbered 6, after V lost 3 bases and J lost 1 base. The full variable domain, rest sourced from reference TRBV18 and TRBJ1-5, is NAGVMQNPRHLVRRRGQEARLRCSPMKGHSHVYWYRQLPEEGLKFMVYLQKENIIDESGMPKERFSAEFPKEGPSILRIQQVVRGDSAAYFCASSPATGVSNQPQHFGDGTRLSIL.

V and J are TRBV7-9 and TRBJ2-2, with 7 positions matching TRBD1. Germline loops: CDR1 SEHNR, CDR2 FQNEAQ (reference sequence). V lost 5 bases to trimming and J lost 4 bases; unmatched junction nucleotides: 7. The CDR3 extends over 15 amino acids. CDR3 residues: CASSVGQDLTGELFF. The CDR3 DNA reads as TGTGCCAGCAGCGTTGGACAGGACCTCACCGGGGAGCTGTTTTTT.

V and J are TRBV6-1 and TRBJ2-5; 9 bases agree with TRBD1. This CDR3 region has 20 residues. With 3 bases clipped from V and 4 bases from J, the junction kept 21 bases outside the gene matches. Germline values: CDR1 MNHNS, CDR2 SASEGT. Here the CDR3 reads CASSDLLPGQGSSWVETQYF. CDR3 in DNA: TGTGCCAGCAGTGATTTACTCCCGGGACAGGGATCGTCATGGGTAGAGACCCAGTACTTC.

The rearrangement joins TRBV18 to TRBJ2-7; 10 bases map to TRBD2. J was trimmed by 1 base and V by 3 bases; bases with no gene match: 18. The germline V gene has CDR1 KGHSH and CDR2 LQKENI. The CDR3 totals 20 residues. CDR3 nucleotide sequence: TGTGCCAGCTCACCCCTGGGATATAAGCGGGAGGGCAGTAAATCCTACGAGCAGTACTTC. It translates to CASSPLGYKREGSKSYEQYF. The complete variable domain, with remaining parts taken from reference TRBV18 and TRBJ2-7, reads NAGVMQNPRHLVRRRGQEARLRCSPMKGHSHVYWYRQLPEEGLKFMVYLQKENIIDESGMPKERFSAEFPKEGPSILRIQQVVRGDSAAYFCASSPLGYKREGSKSYEQYFGPGTRLTVT.

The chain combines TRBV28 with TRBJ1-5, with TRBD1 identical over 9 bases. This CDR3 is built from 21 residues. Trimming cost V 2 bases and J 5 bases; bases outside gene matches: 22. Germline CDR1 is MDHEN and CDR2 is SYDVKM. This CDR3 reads CASSLDSARGQGPLLDQPQHF. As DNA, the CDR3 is TGTGCCAGCAGTTTAGATTCTGCTCGAGGACAGGGGCCCTTATTGGATCAGCCCCAGCATTTT.

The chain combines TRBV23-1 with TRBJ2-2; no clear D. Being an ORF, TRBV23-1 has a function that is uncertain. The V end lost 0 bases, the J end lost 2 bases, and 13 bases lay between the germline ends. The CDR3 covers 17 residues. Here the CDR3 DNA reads TGCGCCAGCAGTCAATCCGTCGGTACAGACAACACCGGGGAGCTGTTTTTT. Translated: CASSQSVGTDNTGELFF.

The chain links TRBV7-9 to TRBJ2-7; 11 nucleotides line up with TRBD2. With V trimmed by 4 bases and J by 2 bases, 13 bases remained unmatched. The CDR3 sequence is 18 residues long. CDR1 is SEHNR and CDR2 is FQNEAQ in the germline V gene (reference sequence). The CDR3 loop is CASSSPASSGRSAYEQYF. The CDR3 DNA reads TGTGCCAGCAGCTCCCCCGCGTCTAGCGGGAGGTCGGCCTACGAGCAGTACTTC. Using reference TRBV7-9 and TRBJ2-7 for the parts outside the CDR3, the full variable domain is DTGVSQNPRHKITKRGQNVTFRCDPISEHNRLYWYRQTLGQGPEFLTYFQNEAQLEKSRLLSDRFSAERPKGSFSTLEIQRTEQGDSAMYLCASSSPASSGRSAYEQYFGPGTRLTVT.

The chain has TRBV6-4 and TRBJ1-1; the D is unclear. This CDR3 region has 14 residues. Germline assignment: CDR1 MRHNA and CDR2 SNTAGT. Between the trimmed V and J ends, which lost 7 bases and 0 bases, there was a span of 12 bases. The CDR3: CASKVGSLNTEAFF. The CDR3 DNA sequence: TGTGCCAGCAAAGTAGGCTCGTTGAACACTGAAGCTTTCTTT.

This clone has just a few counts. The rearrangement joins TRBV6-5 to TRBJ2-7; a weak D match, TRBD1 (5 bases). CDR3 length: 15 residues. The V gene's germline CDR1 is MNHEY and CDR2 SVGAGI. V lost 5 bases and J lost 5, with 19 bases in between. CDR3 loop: CASSTRGRRDDEQYF. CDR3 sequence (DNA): TGTGCCAGCAGTACCCGAGGACGCAGGGATGACGAGCAGTACTTC.

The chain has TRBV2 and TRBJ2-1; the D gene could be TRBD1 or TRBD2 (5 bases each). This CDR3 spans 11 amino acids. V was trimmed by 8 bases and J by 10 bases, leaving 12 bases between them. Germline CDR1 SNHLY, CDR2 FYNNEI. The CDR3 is CASASGLEQFF. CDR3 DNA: TGTGCCAGCGCATCGGGGCTCGAGCAGTTCTTC.

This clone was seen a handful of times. DNA of the CDR3: TGTGCCAGTAGTATGACTACTAGCGGGAGGGGGGAGCTGTTTTTT. It translates to CASSMTTSGRGELFF. The chain joins TRBV19 to TRBJ2-2; 12 positions match TRBD2. The CDR3 consists of 15 residues. Per the germline V gene, CDR1 is LNHDA and CDR2 is SQIVND (reference sequence). The junction had 4 bases not matched to a gene; V was cut back by 3 bases and J by 8 bases.

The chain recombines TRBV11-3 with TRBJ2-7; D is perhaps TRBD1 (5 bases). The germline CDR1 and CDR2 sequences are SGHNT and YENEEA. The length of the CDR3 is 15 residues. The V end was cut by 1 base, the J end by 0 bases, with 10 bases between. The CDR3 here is CASSLAQQGSYEQYF. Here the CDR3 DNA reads TGTGCCAGCAGCTTAGCGCAGCAGGGCTCCTACGAGCAGTACTTC.

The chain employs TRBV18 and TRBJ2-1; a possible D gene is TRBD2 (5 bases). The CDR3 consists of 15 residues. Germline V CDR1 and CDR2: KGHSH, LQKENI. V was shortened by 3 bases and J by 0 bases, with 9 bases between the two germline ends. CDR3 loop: CASSPGTSSYNEQFF. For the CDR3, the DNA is TGTGCCAGCTCACCTGGAACTAGCTCCTACAATGAGCAGTTCTTC.

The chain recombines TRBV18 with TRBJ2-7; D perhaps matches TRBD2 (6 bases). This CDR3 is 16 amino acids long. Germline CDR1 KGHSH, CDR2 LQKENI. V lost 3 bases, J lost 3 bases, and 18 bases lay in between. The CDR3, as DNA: TGTGCCAGCTCACCCCATGAGGCGGGACGGGGCTACGAGCAGTACTTC. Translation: CASSPHEAGRGYEQYF.

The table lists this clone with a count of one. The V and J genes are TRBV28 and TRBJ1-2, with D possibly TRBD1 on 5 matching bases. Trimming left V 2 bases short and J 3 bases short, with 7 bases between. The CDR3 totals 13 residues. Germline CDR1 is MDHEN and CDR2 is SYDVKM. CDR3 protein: CASSLGGHYGYTF. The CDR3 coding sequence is TGTGCCAGCAGTTTAGGGGGTCACTATGGCTACACCTTC.

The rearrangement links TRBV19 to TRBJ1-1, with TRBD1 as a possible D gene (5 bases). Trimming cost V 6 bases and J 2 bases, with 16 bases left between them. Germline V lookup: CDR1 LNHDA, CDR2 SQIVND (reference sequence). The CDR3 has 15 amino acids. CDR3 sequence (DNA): TGTGCCAGTAGGGACTCAACAGGACGAAACACTGAAGCTTTCTTT. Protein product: CASRDSTGRNTEAFF.